The rows below give T cell receptor beta chains drawn from one sample of a study of control samples from healthy donors and cancer patients. Assay used: immunoSEQ multiplex PCR; TCRdb lists only in-frame clones, some missing. The sample yields about 120,000 clones, roughly 90% seen once. The material sequenced was blood. These TCRs come from a man aged 50 to 60 in good health. Each CDR3 is given with its conserved first and last residue.

>TRBV6-6
CASSLGQGSNQPQHF
>TRBV29-1
CSVRTGGVSGELFF
>TRBV13
CASSPPPGTGVGEQYF
>TRBV15
CATSRATGMYTEAFF
>TRBV6-4
CASRGYPGPRRGPQHF
>TRBV29-1
CSVEARRTEAFF
>TRBV18
CASSPGPYEQYF
>TRBV5-6
CASSLRTGGDQPQHF
>TRBV2
CASSTGKSYEQYF
>TRBV6-1
CASSVRGTGGNQPQHF
>TRBV6-2/TRBV6-3
CASSYDGKNSPLHF
>TRBV2
CASSLLNYGYTF
>TRBV4-3
CASSQDRTDRAYTGELFF
>TRBV19
CASSIGTLDSNQPQHF
>TRBV29-1
CSAGGQASYEQYF
>TRBV3-1/TRBV3-2
CASSLPGGASYNEQFF
>TRBV21-1
CASSKAGGSSSHGYTF
>TRBV9
CASSASGGITDTQYF
>TRBV10-3
CAISGSFPVVSPLHF
>TRBV27
CASSLSSQGNSPLHF
>TRBV5-4
CASSVGTGWVSGYTF
>TRBV19
CASTPMNPGYYGYTF
>TRBV7-2
CASSLGLNTDTQYF
>TRBV30
CAWSPTGVRGYTF
>TRBV13
CASSSRPGQGVGEQYF
>TRBV12-5
CASGPSGEASPLHF
>TRBV15
CATSRDRLNTEAFF
>TRBV4-1
CASSPRTGGNYGYTF
>TRBV19
CASSIQGAGEKLFF
>TRBV19
CASSSGIMNTEAFF
>TRBV5-1
CASSLPGTDTQYF
>TRBV9
CASSARDDQETQYF
>TRBV5-6
CASRDGTGLQPQHF